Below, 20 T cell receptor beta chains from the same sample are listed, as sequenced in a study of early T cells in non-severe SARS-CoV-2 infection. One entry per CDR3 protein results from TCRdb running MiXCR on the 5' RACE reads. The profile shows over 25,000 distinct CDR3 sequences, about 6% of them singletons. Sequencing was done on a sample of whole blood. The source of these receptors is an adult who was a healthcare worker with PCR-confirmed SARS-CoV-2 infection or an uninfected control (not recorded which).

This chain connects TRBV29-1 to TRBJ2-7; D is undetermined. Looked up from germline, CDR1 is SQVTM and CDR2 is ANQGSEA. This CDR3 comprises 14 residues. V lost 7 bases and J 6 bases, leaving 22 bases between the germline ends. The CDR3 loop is CSARRDLQLSEQYF. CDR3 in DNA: TGCAGCGCCAGAAGAGACCTCCAACTGAGCGAGCAGTACTTC.

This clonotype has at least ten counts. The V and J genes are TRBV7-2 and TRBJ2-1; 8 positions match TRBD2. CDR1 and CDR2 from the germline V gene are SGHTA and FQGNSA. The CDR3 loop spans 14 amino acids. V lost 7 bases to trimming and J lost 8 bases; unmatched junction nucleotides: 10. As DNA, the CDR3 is TGTGCCAGCACCCCTCGCTTCGGGGGGGATGAGCAGTTCTTC. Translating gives CASTPRFGGDEQFF. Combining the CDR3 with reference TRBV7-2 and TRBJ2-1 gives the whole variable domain GAGVSQSPSNKVTEKGKDVELRCDPISGHTALYWYRQSLGQGLEFLIYFQGNSAPDKSGLPSDRFSAERTGGSVSTLTIQRTQQEDSAVYLCASTPRFGGDEQFFGPGTRLTVL.

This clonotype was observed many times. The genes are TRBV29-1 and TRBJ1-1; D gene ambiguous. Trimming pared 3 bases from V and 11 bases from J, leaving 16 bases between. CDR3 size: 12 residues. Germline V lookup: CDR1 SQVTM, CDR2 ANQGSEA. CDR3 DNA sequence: TGCAGCGTTGATGTCGGCTTCACGATTGCTTTCTTT. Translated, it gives CSVDVGFTIAFF.

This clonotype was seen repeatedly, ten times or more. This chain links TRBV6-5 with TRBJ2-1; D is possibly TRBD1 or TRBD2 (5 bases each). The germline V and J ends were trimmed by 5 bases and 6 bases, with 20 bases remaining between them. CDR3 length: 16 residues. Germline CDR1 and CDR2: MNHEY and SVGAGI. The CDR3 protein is CASSRKGSGMVNEQFF. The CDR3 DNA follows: TGTGCCAGCAGTCGTAAGGGGTCGGGGATGGTCAATGAGCAGTTCTTC.

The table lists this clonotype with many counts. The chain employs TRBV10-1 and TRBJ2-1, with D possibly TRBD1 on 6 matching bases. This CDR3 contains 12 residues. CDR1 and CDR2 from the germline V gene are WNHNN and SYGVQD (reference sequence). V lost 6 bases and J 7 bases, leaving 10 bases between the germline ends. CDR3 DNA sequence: TGCGCCAGCAGCAGGGGACCGAATGAGCAGTTCTTC. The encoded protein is CASSRGPNEQFF.

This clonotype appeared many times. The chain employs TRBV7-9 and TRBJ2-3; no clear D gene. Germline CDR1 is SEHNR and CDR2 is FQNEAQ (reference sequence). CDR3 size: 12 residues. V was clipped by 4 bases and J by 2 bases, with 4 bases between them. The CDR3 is CASSSNTDTQYF. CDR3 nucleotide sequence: TGTGCCAGCAGCTCCAACACAGATACGCAGTATTTT. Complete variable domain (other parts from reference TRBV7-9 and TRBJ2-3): DTGVSQNPRHKITKRGQNVTFRCDPISEHNRLYWYRQTLGQGPEFLTYFQNEAQLEKSRLLSDRFSAERPKGSFSTLEIQRTEQGDSAMYLCASSSNTDTQYFGPGTRLTVL.

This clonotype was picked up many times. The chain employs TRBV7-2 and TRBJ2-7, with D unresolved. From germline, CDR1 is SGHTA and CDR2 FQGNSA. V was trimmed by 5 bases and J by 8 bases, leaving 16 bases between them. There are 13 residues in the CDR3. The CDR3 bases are TGTGCCAGCAGCCCCGGTCTGGAGTACAAGCAGTACTTC. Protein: CASSPGLEYKQYF.

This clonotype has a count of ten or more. The CDR3 loop is CASSREDEQYF. As DNA, the CDR3 is TGTGCCAGCAGTAGGGAGGACGAGCAGTACTTC. This chain joins TRBV6-6 and TRBJ2-7; a possible D gene is TRBD2 (6 bases). V was cut by 5 bases and J by 5 bases, with 7 bases left in between. This CDR3 contains 11 residues. Per the germline V gene, CDR1 is MNHNY and CDR2 is SVGAGI (reference sequence).

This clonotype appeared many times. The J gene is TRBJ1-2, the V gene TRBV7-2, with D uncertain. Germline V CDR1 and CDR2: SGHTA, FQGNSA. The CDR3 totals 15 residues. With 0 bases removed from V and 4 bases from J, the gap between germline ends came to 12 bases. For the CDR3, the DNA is TGTGCCAGCAGCTTAGCCCCTGCAGGCTCCTATGGCTACACCTTC. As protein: CASSLAPAGSYGYTF.

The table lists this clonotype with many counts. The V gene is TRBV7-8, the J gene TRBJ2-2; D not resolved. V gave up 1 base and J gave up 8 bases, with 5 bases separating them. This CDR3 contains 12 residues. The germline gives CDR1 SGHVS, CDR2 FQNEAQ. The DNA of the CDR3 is TGTGCCAGCAGCTTAGTGGATGGGGAGCTGTTTTTT. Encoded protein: CASSLVDGELFF.

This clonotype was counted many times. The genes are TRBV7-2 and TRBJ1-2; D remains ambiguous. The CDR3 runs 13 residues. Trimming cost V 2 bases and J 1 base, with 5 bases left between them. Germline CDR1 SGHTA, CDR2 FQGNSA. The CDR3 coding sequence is TGTGCCAGCAGCTTACAGAGTAACTATGGCTACACCTTC. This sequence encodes CASSLQSNYGYTF.

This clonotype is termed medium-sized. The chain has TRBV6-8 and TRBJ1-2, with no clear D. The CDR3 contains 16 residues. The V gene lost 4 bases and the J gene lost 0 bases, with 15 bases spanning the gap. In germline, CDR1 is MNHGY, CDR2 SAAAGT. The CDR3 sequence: CASSCQEGMTNYGYTF. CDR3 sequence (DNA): TGTGCCAGCAGTTGTCAGGAGGGAATGACTAACTATGGCTACACCTTC.

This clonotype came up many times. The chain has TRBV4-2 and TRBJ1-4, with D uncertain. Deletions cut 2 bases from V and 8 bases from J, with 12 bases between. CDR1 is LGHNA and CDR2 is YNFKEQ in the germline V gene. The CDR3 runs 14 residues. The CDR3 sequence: CASSQRSDGEKLFF. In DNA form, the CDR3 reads TGTGCCAGCAGCCAACGGTCAGACGGGGAAAAACTGTTTTTT.

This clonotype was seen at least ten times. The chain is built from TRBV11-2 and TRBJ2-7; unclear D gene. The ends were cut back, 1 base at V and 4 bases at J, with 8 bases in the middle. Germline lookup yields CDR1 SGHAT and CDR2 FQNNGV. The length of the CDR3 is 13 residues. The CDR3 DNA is TGTGCCAGCAGCTTAGGGGCGGTATACGAGCAGTACTTC. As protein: CASSLGAVYEQYF.

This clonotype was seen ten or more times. The CDR3 sequence: CSVPLAGGRDTQYF. CDR3 sequence (DNA): TGCAGTGTCCCACTAGCGGGGGGGCGAGATACGCAGTATTTT. V gene TRBV20-1 combines with J gene TRBJ2-3, with 13 nucleotides matching TRBD2. The junction had 6 bases not matched to a gene; V was cut back by 7 bases and J by 5 bases. This CDR3 contains 14 residues. Germline CDR1 is DFQATT and CDR2 is SNEGSKA (reference sequence).

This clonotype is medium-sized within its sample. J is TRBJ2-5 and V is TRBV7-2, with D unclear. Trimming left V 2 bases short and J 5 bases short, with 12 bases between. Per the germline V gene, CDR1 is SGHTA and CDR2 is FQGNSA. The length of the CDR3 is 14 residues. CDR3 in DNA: TGTGCCAGCAGCTTAAAGATTAGCTCGGAGACCCAGTACTTC. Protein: CASSLKISSETQYF. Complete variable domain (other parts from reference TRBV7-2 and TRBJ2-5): GAGVSQSPSNKVTEKGKDVELRCDPISGHTALYWYRQSLGQGLEFLIYFQGNSAPDKSGLPSDRFSAERTGGSVSTLTIQRTQQEDSAVYLCASSLKISSETQYFGPGTRLLVL.

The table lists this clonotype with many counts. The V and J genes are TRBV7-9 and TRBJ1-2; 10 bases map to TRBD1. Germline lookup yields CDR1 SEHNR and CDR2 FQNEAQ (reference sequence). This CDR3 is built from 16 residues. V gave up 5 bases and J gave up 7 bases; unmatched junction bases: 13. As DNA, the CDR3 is TGTGCCAGCAGCCCGGGACAGGGGTTGGGAGTGTCTGGCTACACCTTC. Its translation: CASSPGQGLGVSGYTF.

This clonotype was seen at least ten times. The CDR3, as DNA: TGTGCCAGCAGCTTAGCGAGCCGGGGAAAAGAGACCCAGTACTTC. It specifies CASSLASRGKETQYF. This sequence joins TRBV7-8 and TRBJ2-5, with TRBD2 as a possible D gene (5 bases). Trimming removed 0 bases at V and 3 bases at J, with 11 bases between. The CDR3 length is 15 residues. Germline CDR1 reads SGHVS; CDR2 reads FQNEAQ.

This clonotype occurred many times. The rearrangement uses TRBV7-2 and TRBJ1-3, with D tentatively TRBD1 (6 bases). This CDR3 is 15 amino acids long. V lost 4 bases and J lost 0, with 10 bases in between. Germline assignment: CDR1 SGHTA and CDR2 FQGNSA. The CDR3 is CASSSGQISGNTIYF. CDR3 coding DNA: TGTGCCAGCAGCTCAGGACAGATCTCTGGAAACACCATATATTTT.

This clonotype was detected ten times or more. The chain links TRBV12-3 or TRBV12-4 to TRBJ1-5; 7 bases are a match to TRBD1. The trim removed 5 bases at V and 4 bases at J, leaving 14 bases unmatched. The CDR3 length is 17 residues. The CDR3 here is CASSRTGWNTLNQPQHF. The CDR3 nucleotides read TGTGCCAGCAGTAGGACAGGATGGAACACGTTAAATCAGCCCCAGCATTTT.